The following is a TCR beta chain sequence with its context. The antigen is not known. The method was immunoSEQ multiplex PCR; TCRdb's version includes in-frame clones alone and lacks a portion of them. The data hold around 34,000 clones, with around 74% observed a single time. This sample stems from a study of CD4 T cells in relation to SARS-CoV-2 and coronaviruses. CDR1 is MNHNY, CDR2 SVGAGI, per germline (reference sequence). Trimming at V came to 5 bases and at J to 1 base, leaving 5 bases not matched to a gene. The CDR3 extends over 14 amino acids. The TCR sequence derives from an adult with COVID-19. Sample: memory CD4+ T cells from PBMCs, cultured in vitro. The V call is TRBV6-6, the J call TRBJ2-7, with 7 bases identical to TRBD1. CDR3 amino acids: CASSQGTVSYEQYF. The CDR3 DNA sequence: TGTGCCAGCAGTCAAGGGACAGTTTCCTACGAGCAGTACTTC.